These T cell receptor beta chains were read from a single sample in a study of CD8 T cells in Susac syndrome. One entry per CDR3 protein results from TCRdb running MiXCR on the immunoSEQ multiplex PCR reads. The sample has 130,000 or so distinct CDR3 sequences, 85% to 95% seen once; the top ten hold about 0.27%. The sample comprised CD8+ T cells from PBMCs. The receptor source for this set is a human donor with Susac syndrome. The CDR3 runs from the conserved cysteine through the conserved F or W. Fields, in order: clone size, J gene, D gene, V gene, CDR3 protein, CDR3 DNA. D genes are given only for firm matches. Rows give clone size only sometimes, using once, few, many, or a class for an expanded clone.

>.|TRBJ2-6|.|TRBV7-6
CASSLEVGANVLTF
TGTGCCAGCAGCTTAGAGGTGGGGGCCAACGTCCTGACTTTC
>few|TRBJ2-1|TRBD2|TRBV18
CASSPTAGGYNEQFF
TGTGCCAGCTCACCGACAGCGGGGGGATACAATGAGCAGTTCTTC
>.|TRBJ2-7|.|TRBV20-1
CSAGGDSYEQYF
TGCAGTGCCGGGGGGGACAGCTACGAGCAGTACTTC
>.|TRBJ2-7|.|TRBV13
CASSWGVGEQYF
TGTGCCAGCAGCTGGGGGGTCGGCGAGCAGTACTTC
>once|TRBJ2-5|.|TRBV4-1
CASSELPSAGGETQYF
TGCGCCAGCAGCGAACTCCCCTCGGCTGGGGGAGAGACCCAGTACTTC
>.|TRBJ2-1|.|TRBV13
CASSLGLGSYNEQFF
TGTGCCAGCAGCTTAGGCCTGGGGTCCTACAATGAGCAGTTCTTC
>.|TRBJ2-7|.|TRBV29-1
CSVEGGPKAYEQYF
TGCAGCGTTGAAGGCGGGCCTAAGGCCTACGAGCAGTACTTC
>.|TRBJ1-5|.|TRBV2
CASSGELGNQPQHF
TGTGCCAGCAGTGGTGAGTTGGGCAATCAGCCCCAGCATTTT
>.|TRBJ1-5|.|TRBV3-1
CASSQSQVSNQPQHF
TGTGCCAGCAGCCAGTCACAGGTAAGCAATCAGCCCCAGCATTTT
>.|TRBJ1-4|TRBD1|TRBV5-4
CASSLNWGQELFF
TGTGCCAGCAGCTTGAATTGGGGACAGGAACTGTTTTTT
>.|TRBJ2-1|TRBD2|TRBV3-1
CASSQGLAATNEQFF
TGTGCCAGCAGTCAAGGACTAGCGGCTACCAATGAGCAGTTCTTC
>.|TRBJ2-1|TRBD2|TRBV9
CASSPRGSGHEQFF
TGTGCCAGCAGCCCGCGGGGTAGCGGGCATGAGCAGTTCTTC
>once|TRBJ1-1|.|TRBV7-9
CASSLGQEGTEAFF
TGTGCCAGCAGCTTAGGGCAGGAGGGCACTGAAGCTTTCTTT
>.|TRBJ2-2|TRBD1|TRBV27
CASSFRTGKVGELFF
TGTGCCAGCAGTTTCCGGACAGGGAAGGTCGGGGAGCTGTTTTTT
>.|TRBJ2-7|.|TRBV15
CATSRDSGVYEQYF
TGTGCCACCAGCAGAGACTCAGGAGTCTACGAGCAGTACTTC
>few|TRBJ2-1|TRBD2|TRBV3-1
CASSLGTSGGEQFF
TGTGCCAGCAGCCTTGGGACTAGCGGTGGAGAGCAGTTCTTC
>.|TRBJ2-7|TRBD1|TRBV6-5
CASSDQGAFYEQYF
TGTGCCAGTAGCGACCAGGGGGCTTTCTACGAGCAGTACTTC
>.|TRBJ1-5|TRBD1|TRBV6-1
CASSEVRQGGDQPQHF
TGTGCCAGCAGTGAAGTGCGGCAGGGGGGCGATCAGCCCCAGCATTTT
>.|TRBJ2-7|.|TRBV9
CASSVAAWSSYEQYF
TGTGCCAGCAGCGTAGCCGCCTGGAGCTCCTACGAGCAGTACTTC
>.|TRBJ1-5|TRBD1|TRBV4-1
CASSQGQGEDYQPQHF
TGCGCCAGCAGCCAAGGACAGGGTGAAGACTATCAGCCCCAGCATTTT
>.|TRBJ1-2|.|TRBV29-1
CSVEGMGASGYTF
TGCAGCGTTGAAGGAATGGGTGCGAGTGGCTACACCTTC
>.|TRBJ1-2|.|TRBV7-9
CASSLAVDGYTF
TGTGCCAGCAGCTTAGCGGTGGATGGCTACACCTTC
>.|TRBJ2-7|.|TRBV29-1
CSVETDYEQYF
TGCAGCGTTGAAACAGATTACGAGCAGTACTTC
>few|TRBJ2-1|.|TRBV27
CASSLLGYNEQFF
TGTGCCAGCAGTTTATTGGGGTACAATGAGCAGTTCTTC
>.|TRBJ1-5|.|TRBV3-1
CASSQDRSGLAQHF
TGTGCCAGCAGCCAAGATCGCTCTGGCCTGGCCCAGCATTTT
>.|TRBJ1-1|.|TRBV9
CASSVEGGTEAFF
TGTGCCAGCAGCGTTGAGGGGGGCACTGAAGCTTTCTTT
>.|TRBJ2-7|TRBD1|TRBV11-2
CASTLGTGAYEQYF
TGTGCCAGCACCCTTGGGACAGGGGCCTACGAGCAGTACTTC
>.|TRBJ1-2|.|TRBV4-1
CASSQDRSLLYGYTF
TGCGCCAGCAGCCAAGATCGCAGTCTTCTCTATGGCTACACCTTC
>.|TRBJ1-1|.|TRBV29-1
CSAEGTERFAFF
TGCAGCGCCGAGGGGACTGAAAGATTCGCTTTCTTT
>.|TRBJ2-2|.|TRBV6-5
CASSLRAFGTGELFF
TGTGCCAGCAGCCTAAGGGCTTTTGGGACCGGGGAGCTGTTTTTT
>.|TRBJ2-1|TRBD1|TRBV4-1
CASRHRGNEQFF
TGCGCCAGCAGACACAGGGGCAATGAGCAGTTCTTC
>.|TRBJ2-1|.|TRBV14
CASSLGTIFQFF
TGTGCCAGCAGCCTTGGGACCATCTTTCAGTTCTTC
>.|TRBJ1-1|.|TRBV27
CASSSPGEGRTEAFF
TGTGCCAGCAGTTCCCCAGGAGAGGGAAGGACTGAAGCTTTCTTT
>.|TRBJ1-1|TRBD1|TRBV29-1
CSVRGQAGAEAFF
TGCAGCGTCCGCGGACAGGCCGGGGCTGAAGCTTTCTTT
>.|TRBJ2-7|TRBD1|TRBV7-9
CASSPRTGVEQYF
TGTGCCAGCAGCCCCCGGACAGGGGTCGAGCAGTACTTC
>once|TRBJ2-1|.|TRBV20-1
CSATTEPVYNEQFF
TGCAGTGCGACTACAGAGCCAGTCTACAATGAGCAGTTCTTC
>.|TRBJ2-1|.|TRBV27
CASSPSMSSSNNEQFF
TGTGCCAGCAGTCCTTCCATGAGTAGCAGTAACAATGAGCAGTTCTTC
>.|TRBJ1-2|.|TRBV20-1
CSARGPTLGQQPYGYTF
TGCAGTGCTAGAGGACCTACTCTTGGACAGCAACCCTATGGCTACACCTTC
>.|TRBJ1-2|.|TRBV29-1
CSVPTDSGNNYGYTF
TGCAGCGTCCCTACGGACTCCGGCAATAACTATGGCTACACCTTC
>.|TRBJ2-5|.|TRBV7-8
CASSLAPASQETQYF
TGTGCCAGCAGCTTAGCTCCCGCTAGCCAAGAGACCCAGTACTTC
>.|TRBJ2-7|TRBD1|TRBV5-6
CASSFGQGALSYEQYF
TGTGCCAGCAGCTTTGGGCAGGGGGCCCTCTCCTACGAGCAGTACTTC
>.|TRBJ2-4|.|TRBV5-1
CASSLSVAKNIQYF
TGCGCCAGCAGCTTGTCGGTAGCCAAAAACATTCAGTACTTC
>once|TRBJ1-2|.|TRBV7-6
CASSLAGPLNGYTF
TGTGCCAGCAGCTTAGCAGGTCCCCTCAATGGCTACACCTTC
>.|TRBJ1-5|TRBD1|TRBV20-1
CSASGQAYSNQPQHF
TGCAGTGCTAGTGGACAGGCCTATAGCAATCAGCCCCAGCATTTT